Each of the 6 T cell receptor beta chains below was sequenced from the same sample in a study of shared clonotypes between healthy human individuals (dated by TCRdb to about 2020). The library was built by means of the immunoSEQ multiplex PCR assay. TCRdb provides this immuneACCESS table in a form limited to in-frame rearrangements. Some clones are lacking; in checked studies, under half of them reflect an unresolved V gene, and why the rest are absent is not known. Recorded for this sample are about 590,000 clones; roughly 96% of them occurred a single time. Jointly, the top ten make up 0.11% of the sample. For the CD8 naive samples, CD45RO-negative cells were positively selected for CCR7, yielding a CD45RA+CCR7+ population from which TemRA cells were excluded. The sequenced sample consisted of naive CD8+ T cells sorted from blood. The cell subset or site tag for this specimen amounts to: CD45RA+CCR7+. All receptors come from a woman in her 30s in good health.

As to this clone: The sample contains more than one DNA sequence encoding this CDR3. The V gene is TRBV28, the J gene TRBJ1-1, with D unclear. The CDR3 is 13 residues long. Per germline, CDR1 MDHEN and CDR2 SYDVKM. Trimming took off 5 bases at V and 0 bases at J, with 7 bases between the two ends. CDR3 region: CASSLGLNTEAFF. DNA for the CDR3: TGTGCCAGCAGTCTCGGCCTGAACACTGAAGCTTTCTTT. Supplemented by reference TRBV28 and TRBJ1-1, the full variable domain reads DVKVTQSSRYLVKRTGEKVFLECVQDMDHENMFWYRQDPGLGLRLIYFSYDVKMKEKGDIPEGYSVSREKKERFSLILESASTNQTSMYLCASSLGLNTEAFFGQGTRLTVV.

CDR3 loop: CASSAGDYEQYF. The CDR3 DNA is TGTGCCAGCAGTGCCGGGGACTACGAGCAGTACTTC. The gene calls are TRBV27 and TRBJ2-7, with D possibly TRBD2 on 5 matching bases. There are 12 residues in the CDR3. The germline gives CDR1 MNHEY, CDR2 SMNVEV (reference sequence). V shed 5 bases and J shed 3 bases, with 8 bases lying between them.

The chain joins TRBV4-2 to TRBJ2-7; tentative D call: TRBD2 (5 bases). The CDR3 has 15 residues. Per the germline V gene, CDR1 is LGHNA and CDR2 is YNFKEQ. The V end was cut by 0 bases, the J end by 1 base, with 10 bases between. CDR3 coding DNA: TGTGCCAGCAGCCAAGATCCAGGAGGTTCCTACGAGCAGTACTTC. This gives the protein CASSQDPGGSYEQYF.

The rearrangement links TRBV5-5 to TRBJ2-1; 9 nucleotides line up with TRBD2. The germline gives CDR1 SGHKS, CDR2 YYEKEE (reference sequence). CDR3 length: 16 amino acids. Unmatched junction bases numbered 11, after V lost 4 bases and J lost 6 bases. DNA for the CDR3: TGTGCCAGCAGCGTCTTTAGCGGGAGTTTGGGCAATGAGCAGTTCTTC. Translated, it gives CASSVFSGSLGNEQFF. The full variable domain, with the rest looked up from reference TRBV5-5 and TRBJ2-1, is DAGVTQSPTHLIKTRGQQVTLRCSPISGHKSVSWYQQVLGQGPQFIFQYYEKEERGRGNFPDRFSARQFPNYSSELNVNALLLGDSALYLCASSVFSGSLGNEQFFGPGTRLTVL.

This rearrangement joins TRBV27 to TRBJ2-7; 7 positions agree with TRBD2. CDR3 size: 16 residues. With 0 bases clipped from V and 2 bases from J, the junction kept 7 bases outside the gene matches. Germline V gene sequence: CDR1 MNHEY, CDR2 SMNVEV (reference sequence). Here the CDR3 DNA reads TGTGCCAGCAGTTTATCTCGCGGGAGCCTCACCTACGAGCAGTACTTC. This encodes CASSLSRGSLTYEQYF.

The chain recombines TRBV5-6 with TRBJ2-5, with D perhaps matching TRBD2 (6 bases). Trimming pared 3 bases from V and 2 bases from J, leaving 17 bases between. The germline CDR1 and CDR2 sequences are SGHDT and YYEEEE. This CDR3 region has 16 residues. DNA for the CDR3: TGTGCCAGCAGCTATCCCGCGGAGGGCCCTCAAGAGACCCAGTACTTC. It is translated as CASSYPAEGPQETQYF.